This T cell receptor (beta chain) was captured by sequencing in a study of OX40 agonist ivuxolimab in advanced cancers. Study summary: The patients got ivuxolimab, which is an agonistic anti-OX40 (CD134) antibody. Patients were dosed intravenously with ivuxolimab at 0.01 to 10 mg/kg every 2 weeks. It was permissible to have had prior anti-PD-1, anti-PD-L1 or anti-CTLA-4 therapy, and about 40% had some.

The CDR3 loop spans 15 amino acids. CDR1 is LNHDA, CDR2 SQIVND, per germline (reference sequence). Deletions cut 3 bases from V and 1 base from J, with 10 bases between. This table comes from immunoSEQ multiplex PCR, and its TCRdb copy is limited to in-frame clones, with some not included. The sample shows 50,000 to 65,000 clones, about four fifths of them seen only once. The sample in question was CD4+ or CD8+ T cells sorted from blood, obtained in a trial of the OX40 agonist ivuxolimab. The sequence derives from an adult with an advanced solid tumor such as melanoma, head and neck, liver or kidney cancer. The genes are TRBV19 and TRBJ1-5; D is perhaps TRBD1 (5 bases). CDR3 residues: CASSIWAGSNQPQHF. The CDR3 region has the DNA TGTGCCAGTAGTATTTGGGCAGGGAGCAATCAGCCCCAGCATTTT.